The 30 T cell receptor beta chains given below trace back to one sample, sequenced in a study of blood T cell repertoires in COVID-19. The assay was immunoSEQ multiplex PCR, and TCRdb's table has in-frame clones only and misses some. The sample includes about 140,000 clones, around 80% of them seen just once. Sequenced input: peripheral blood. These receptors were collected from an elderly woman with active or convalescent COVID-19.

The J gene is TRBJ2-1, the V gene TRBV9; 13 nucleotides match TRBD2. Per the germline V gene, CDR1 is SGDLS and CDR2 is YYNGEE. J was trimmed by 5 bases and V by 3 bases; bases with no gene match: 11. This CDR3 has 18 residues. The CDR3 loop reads CASSATLAGGLIHNEQFF. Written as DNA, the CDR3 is TGTGCCAGCAGCGCGACACTAGCGGGGGGGCTTATCCACAATGAGCAGTTCTTC.

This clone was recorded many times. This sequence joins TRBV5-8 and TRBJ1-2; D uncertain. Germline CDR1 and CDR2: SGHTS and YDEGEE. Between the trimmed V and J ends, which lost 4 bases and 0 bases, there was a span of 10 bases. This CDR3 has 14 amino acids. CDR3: CASSVGVPNYGYTF. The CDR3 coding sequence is TGTGCCAGCAGCGTGGGAGTCCCTAACTATGGCTACACCTTC.

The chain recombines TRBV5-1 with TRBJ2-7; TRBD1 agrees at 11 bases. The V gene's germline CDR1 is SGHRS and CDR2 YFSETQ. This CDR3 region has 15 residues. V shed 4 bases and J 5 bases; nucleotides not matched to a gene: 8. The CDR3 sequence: CASSPEGQGVNEQYF. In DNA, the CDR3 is TGCGCCAGCAGCCCAGAGGGACAGGGGGTGAACGAGCAGTACTTC.

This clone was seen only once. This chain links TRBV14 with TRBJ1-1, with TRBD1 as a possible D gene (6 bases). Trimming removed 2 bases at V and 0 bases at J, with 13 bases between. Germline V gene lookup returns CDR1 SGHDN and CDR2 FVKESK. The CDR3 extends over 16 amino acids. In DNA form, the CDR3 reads TGTGCCAGCAGCCAACCGTCAGGGACACTGAACACTGAAGCTTTCTTT. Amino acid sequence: CASSQPSGTLNTEAFF.

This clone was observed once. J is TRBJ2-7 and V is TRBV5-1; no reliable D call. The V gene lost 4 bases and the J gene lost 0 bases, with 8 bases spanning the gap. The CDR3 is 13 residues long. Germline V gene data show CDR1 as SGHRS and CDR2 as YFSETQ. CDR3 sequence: CASSIDYSYEQYF. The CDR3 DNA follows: TGCGCCAGCAGCATAGATTACTCCTACGAGCAGTACTTC.

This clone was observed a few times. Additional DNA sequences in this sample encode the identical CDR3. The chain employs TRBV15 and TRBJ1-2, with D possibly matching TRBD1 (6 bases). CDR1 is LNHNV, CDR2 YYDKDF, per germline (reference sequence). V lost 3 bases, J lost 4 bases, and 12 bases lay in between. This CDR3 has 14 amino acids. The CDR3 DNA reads TGTGCCACCAGCAGGACCGGACAGAGCTATGGCTACACCTTC. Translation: CATSRTGQSYGYTF.

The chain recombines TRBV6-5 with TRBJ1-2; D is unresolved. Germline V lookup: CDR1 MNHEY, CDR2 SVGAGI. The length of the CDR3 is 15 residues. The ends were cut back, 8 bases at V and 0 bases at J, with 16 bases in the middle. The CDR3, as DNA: TGTGCCAGCGTAGCTACAATACCCGCTAACTATGGCTACACCTTC. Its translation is CASVATIPANYGYTF.

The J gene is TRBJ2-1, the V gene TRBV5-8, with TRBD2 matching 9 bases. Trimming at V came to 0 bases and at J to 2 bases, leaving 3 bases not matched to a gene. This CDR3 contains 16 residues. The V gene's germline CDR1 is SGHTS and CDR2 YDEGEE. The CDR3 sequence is CASSLGRGGAYNEQFF. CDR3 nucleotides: TGTGCCAGCAGCTTGGGCCGCGGGGGGGCCTACAATGAGCAGTTCTTC.

The CDR3 DNA sequence: TGTGCCAGCAATAGAGGGCTAGCGGGGGGTTACTCCTACGAGCAGTACTTC. Protein sequence: CASNRGLAGGYSYEQYF. V and J are TRBV21-1 and TRBJ2-7; TRBD2 is the table's D call, not checked against the DNA. TRBV21-1 is a recognized pseudogene. The CDR3 has 17 residues.

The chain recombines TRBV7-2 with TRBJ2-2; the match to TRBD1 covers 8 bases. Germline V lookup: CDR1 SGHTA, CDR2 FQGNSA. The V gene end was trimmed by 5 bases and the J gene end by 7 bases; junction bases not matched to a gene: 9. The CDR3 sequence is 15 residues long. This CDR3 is CASSPGQGRVGELFF. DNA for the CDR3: TGTGCCAGCAGCCCAGGACAGGGACGGGTCGGGGAGCTGTTTTTT.

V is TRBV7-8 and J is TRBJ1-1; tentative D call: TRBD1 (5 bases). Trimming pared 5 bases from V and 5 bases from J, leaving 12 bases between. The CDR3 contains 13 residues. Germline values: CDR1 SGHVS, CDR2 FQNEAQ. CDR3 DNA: TGTGCCAGCAGCGTACCAGGGTTAACTGAAGCTTTCTTT. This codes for CASSVPGLTEAFF.

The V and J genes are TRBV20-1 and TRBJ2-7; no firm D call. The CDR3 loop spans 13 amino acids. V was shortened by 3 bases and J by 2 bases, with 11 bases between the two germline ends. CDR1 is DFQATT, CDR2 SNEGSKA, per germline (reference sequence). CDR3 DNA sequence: TGCAGTGCTAGTAGCTCGTTGACCTACGAGCAGTACTTC. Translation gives CSASSSLTYEQYF.

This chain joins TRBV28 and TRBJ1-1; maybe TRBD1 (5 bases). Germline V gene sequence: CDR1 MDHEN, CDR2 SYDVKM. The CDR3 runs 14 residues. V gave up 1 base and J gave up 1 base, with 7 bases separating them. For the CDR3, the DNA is TGTGCCAGCAGTTTATTTCAGGGGAACACTGAAGCTTTCTTT. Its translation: CASSLFQGNTEAFF. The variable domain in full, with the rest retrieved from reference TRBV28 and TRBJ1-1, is DVKVTQSSRYLVKRTGEKVFLECVQDMDHENMFWYRQDPGLGLRLIYFSYDVKMKEKGDIPEGYSVSREKKERFSLILESASTNQTSMYLCASSLFQGNTEAFFGQGTRLTVV.

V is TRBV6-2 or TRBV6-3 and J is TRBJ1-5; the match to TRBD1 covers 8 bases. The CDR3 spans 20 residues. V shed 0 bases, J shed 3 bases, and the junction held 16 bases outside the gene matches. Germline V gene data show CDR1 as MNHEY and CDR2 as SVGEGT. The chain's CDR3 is CASSYSKSAGQGQFNQPQHF. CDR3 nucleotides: TGTGCCAGCAGTTACTCGAAGTCGGCTGGACAGGGACAGTTCAATCAGCCCCAGCATTTT.

Written as DNA, the CDR3 is TGTGCCAGCAGCTTCGGGGTAGCAACCGGGAACACTGAAGCTTTCTTT. The encoded protein is CASSFGVATGNTEAFF. The chain joins TRBV7-9 to TRBJ1-1; D unresolved. CDR1 is SEHNR, CDR2 FQNEAQ, per germline (reference sequence). The V and J ends lost 3 bases and 1 base respectively, with 15 bases between them. This CDR3 has 16 amino acids.

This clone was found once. The CDR3, as DNA: TGTGCCAGCAGTGAGACCCGACAGGGGGTTTATGGCTACACCTTC. It encodes CASSETRQGVYGYTF. The V gene is TRBV27, the J gene TRBJ1-2, with TRBD1 matching 9 bases. The CDR3 totals 15 residues. CDR1 is MNHEY and CDR2 is SMNVEV in the germline V gene (reference sequence). Losses at the gene ends were 5 bases for V and 5 bases for J; bases not matched to a gene: 9.

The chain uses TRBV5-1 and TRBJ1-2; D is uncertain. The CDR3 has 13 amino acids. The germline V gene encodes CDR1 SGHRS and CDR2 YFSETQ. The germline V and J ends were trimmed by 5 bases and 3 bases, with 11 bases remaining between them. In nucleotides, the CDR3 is TGCGCCAGCAGTCCAGGTGTAGACTATGGCTACACCTTC. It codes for CASSPGVDYGYTF. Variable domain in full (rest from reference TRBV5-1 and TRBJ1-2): KAGVTQTPRYLIKTRGQQVTLSCSPISGHRSVSWYQQTPGQGLQFLFEYFSETQRNKGNFPGRFSGRQFSNSRSEMNVSTLELGDSALYLCASSPGVDYGYTFGSGTRLTVV.

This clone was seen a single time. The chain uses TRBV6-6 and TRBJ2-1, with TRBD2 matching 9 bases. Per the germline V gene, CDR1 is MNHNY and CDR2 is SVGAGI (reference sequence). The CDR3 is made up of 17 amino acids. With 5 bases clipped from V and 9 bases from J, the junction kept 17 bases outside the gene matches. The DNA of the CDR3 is TGTGCCAGCAGTCCCCTTGGGGCGGGGGGGCGAGCTGGTGAGCAGTTCTTC. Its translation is CASSPLGAGGRAGEQFF.

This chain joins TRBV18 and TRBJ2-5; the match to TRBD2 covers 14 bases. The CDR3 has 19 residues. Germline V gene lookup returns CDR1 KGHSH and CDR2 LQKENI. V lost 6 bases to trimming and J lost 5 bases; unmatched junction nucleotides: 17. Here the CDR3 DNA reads TGTGCCAGCTCTCATCGGGGGACTAGCGGGGGAAGCCCGAGGGAGACCCAGTACTTC. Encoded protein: CASSHRGTSGGSPRETQYF.

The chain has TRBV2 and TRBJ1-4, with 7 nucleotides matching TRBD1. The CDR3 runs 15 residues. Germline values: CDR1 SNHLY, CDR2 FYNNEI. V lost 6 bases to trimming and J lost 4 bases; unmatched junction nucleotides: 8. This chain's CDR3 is CASREGTANNEKLFF. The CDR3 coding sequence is TGTGCCAGCAGGGAGGGGACAGCCAATAATGAAAAACTGTTTTTT.

CDR3 DNA sequence: TGTGCCAGCAGCCAAACAGGACTAGACCGGAGCTCAGATACGCAGTATTTT. It specifies CASSQTGLDRSSDTQYF. The chain links TRBV3-1 (or the pseudogene TRBV3-2) to TRBJ2-3; 7 bases map to TRBD2. In germline, CDR1 is LGHDT, CDR2 YNNKEL (reference sequence). The CDR3 is 17 residues long. V dropped 2 bases and J dropped 4; count of bases not matched to a gene: 12.

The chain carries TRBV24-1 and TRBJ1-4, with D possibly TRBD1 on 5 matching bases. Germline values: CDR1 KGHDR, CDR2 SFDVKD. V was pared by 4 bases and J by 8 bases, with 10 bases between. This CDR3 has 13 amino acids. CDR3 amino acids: CATSDGTREKLFF. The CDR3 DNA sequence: TGTGCCACCAGTGACGGGACTCGAGAAAAACTGTTTTTT.

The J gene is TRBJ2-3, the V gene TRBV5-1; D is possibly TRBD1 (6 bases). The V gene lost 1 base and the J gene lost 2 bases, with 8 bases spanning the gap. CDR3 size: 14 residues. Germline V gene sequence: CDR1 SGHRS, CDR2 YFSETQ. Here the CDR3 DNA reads TGCGCCAGCAGCTTGCAGGGGAACACAGATACGCAGTATTTT. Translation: CASSLQGNTDTQYF.

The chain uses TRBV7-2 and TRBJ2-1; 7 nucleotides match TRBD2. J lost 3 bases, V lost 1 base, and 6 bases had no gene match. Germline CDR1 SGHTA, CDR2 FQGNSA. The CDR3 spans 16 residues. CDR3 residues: CASSLGPGGYYNEQFF. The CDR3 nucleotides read TGTGCCAGCAGCTTAGGACCGGGAGGATACTACAATGAGCAGTTCTTC.

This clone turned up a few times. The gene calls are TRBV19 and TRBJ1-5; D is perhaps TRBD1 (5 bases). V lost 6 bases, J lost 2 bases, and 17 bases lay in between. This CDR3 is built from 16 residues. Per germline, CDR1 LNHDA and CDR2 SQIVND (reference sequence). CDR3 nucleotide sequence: TGTGCCAGTAGCCTTCGCGGGGCTCGGGGCAATCAGCCCCAGCATTTT. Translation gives CASSLRGARGNQPQHF.

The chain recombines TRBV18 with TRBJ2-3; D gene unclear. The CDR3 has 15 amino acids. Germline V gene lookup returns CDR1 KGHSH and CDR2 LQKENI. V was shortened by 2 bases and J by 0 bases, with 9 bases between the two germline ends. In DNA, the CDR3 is TGTGCCAGCTCACCAGCCGGAGTGAGCACAGATACGCAGTATTTT. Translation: CASSPAGVSTDTQYF.

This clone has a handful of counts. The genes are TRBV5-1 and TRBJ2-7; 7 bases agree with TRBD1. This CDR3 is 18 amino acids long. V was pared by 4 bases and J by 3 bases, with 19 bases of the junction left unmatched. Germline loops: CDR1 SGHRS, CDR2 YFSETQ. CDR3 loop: CASSPGLKQGSRLYEQYF. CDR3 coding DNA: TGCGCCAGCAGCCCAGGACTGAAACAGGGGAGCCGCCTCTACGAGCAGTACTTC.

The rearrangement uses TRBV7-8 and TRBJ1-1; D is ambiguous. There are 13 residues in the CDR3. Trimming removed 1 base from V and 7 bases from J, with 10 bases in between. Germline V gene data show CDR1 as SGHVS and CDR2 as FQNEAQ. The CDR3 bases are TGTGCCAGCAGCTTAGTTTCCAGGCATGAAGCTTTCTTT. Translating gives CASSLVSRHEAFF.

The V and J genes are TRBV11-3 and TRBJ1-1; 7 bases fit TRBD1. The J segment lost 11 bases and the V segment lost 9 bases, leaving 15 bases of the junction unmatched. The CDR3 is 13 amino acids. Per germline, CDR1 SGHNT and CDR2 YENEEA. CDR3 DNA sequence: TGTGCCAGTGCACAGGGGCCTAAAACTGTGGCTTTCTTT. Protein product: CASAQGPKTVAFF.

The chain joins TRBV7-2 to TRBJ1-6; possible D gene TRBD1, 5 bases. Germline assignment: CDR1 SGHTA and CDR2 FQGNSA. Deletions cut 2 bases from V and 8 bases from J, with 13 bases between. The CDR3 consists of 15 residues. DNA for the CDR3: TGTGCCAGCAGCTTACTAGCGGGGGACGATTCACCCCTCCACTTT. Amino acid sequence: CASSLLAGDDSPLHF. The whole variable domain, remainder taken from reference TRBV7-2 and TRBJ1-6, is GAGVSQSPSNKVTEKGKDVELRCDPISGHTALYWYRQSLGQGLEFLIYFQGNSAPDKSGLPSDRFSAERTGGSVSTLTIQRTQQEDSAVYLCASSLLAGDDSPLHFGNGTRLTVT.